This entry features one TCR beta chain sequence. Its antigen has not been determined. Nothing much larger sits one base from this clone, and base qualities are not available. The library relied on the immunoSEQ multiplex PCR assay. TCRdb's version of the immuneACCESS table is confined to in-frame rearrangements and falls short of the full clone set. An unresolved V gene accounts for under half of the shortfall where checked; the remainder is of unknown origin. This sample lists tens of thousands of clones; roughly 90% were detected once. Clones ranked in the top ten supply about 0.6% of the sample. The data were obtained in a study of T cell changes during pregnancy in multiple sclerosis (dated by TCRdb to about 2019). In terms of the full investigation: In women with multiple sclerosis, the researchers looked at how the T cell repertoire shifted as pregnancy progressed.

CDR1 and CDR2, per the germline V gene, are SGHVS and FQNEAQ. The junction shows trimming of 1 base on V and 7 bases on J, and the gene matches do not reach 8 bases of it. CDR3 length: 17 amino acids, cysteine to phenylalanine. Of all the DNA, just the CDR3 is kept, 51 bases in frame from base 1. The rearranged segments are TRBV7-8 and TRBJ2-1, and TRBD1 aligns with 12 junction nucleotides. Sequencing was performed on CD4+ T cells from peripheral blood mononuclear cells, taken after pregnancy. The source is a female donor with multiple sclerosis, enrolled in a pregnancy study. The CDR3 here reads CASSLGGQGASRNEQFF. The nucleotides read TGTGCCAGCAGCTTAGGGGGACAGGGGGCCTCTCGGAATGAGCAGTTCTTC.